This T cell receptor (beta chain) was identified in a study of immune evolution from preneoplasia to lung adenocarcinoma. Using immunoSEQ multiplex PCR, the repertoire was profiled, and TCRdb retains in-frame clones only, with some absent. The top ten hold roughly 30% of the sample, which has about 11,000 clones, about 70% seen once. The length of the CDR3 is 16 residues. V lost 0 bases and J lost 1, with 12 bases in between. CDR1 LNHNV and CDR2 YYDKDF come from the germline V gene (reference sequence). The sample comprised FFPE normal lung tissue adjacent to the tumor. The sequence derives from a person between 55 and 70 years old with lung adenocarcinoma. Some clones in this sample may be carry-over from other donors' samples. The chain joins TRBV15 to TRBJ1-1; TRBD1 is a possible D gene (5 bases). This CDR3 is CATSRDWGGQNTEAFF. The CDR3 DNA reads TGTGCCACCAGCAGAGATTGGGGTGGACAGAACACTGAAGCTTTCTTT.